Presented here are 25 T cell receptor beta chains from one specimen sequenced in a study of T cell repertoires in cytomegalovirus infection. TCRdb independently ran MiXCR on the reads; one entry per CDR3 protein. Among about 440,000 distinct CDR3 sequences, roughly 30% were seen once, and the ten largest hold approximately 15%. Sequencing was done on a sample of PBMCs. The receptors were sampled from a human donor in good health (CMV status not recorded). Some clones in this sample may be carry-over from other donors' samples.

The CDR3 reads CASSADRGHSYGYTF. The CDR3 DNA is TGTGCCAGCAGTGCCGACAGGGGGCACAGCTATGGCTACACCTTC. The V and J genes are TRBV6-5 and TRBJ1-2, with TRBD1 matching over 10 bases. V was pared by 5 bases and J by 4 bases, with 7 bases of the junction left unmatched. This CDR3 comprises 15 residues. Germline loops: CDR1 MNHEY, CDR2 SVGAGI.

This chain connects TRBV6-5 to TRBJ2-2; maybe TRBD1 (5 bases). CDR1 is MNHEY and CDR2 is SVGAGI in the germline V gene. The CDR3 extends over 13 amino acids. The V end was cut by 6 bases, the J end by 6 bases, with 11 bases between. The CDR3 protein is CASRDNNAGELFF. DNA for the CDR3: TGTGCCAGCAGGGACAATAACGCCGGGGAGCTGTTTTTT.

The J gene is TRBJ1-5, the V gene TRBV12-3 or TRBV12-4; D uncertain. The CDR3 is 15 amino acids. V shed 4 bases and J shed 1 base, with 11 bases lying between them. In DNA, the CDR3 is TGTGCCAGCAGTTACACAATCGGGAGCAATCAGCCCCAGCATTTT. It is translated as CASSYTIGSNQPQHF.

A single count supports this clonotype. The rearrangement joins TRBV28 to TRBJ1-5, with no clear D. The CDR3 has 15 residues. The V end was cut by 3 bases, the J end by 4 bases, with 13 bases between. Looked up from germline, CDR1 is MDHEN and CDR2 is SYDVKM. The CDR3 nucleotides read TGTGCCAGCAGTTTTTGGGGAGAGGGAAATCAGCCCCAGCATTTT. Its translation is CASSFWGEGNQPQHF. The variable domain in full, completed from reference TRBV28 and TRBJ1-5, reads DVKVTQSSRYLVKRTGEKVFLECVQDMDHENMFWYRQDPGLGLRLIYFSYDVKMKEKGDIPEGYSVSREKKERFSLILESASTNQTSMYLCASSFWGEGNQPQHFGDGTRLSIL.

This clonotype has more than one count but fewer than ten. This chain connects TRBV12-3 or TRBV12-4 to TRBJ1-1; tentatively, D is TRBD1 (5 bases). V gave up 4 bases and J gave up 3 bases, with 15 bases separating them. The CDR3 loop spans 15 amino acids. The CDR3 protein is CASSYRTGPYTEAFF. As DNA, the CDR3 is TGTGCCAGCAGTTACAGAACAGGACCGTACACTGAAGCTTTCTTT.

Ten or more counts support this clonotype. The chain carries TRBV6-1 and TRBJ2-1; unclear D gene. Germline CDR1 and CDR2: MNHNS and SASEGT. V lost 4 bases and J lost 10, with 20 bases in between. The CDR3 loop spans 15 amino acids. The CDR3 is CASSVGPLSTLEQFF. The CDR3 nucleotides read TGTGCCAGCAGTGTTGGGCCTCTATCCACACTGGAGCAGTTCTTC.

The chain links TRBV20-1 to TRBJ1-1, with TRBD1 identical over 8 bases. The CDR3 runs 18 residues. In germline, CDR1 is DFQATT, CDR2 SNEGSKA (reference sequence). J was trimmed by 0 bases and V by 0 bases; bases with no gene match: 12. The CDR3 DNA is TGCAGTGCTAGAGATCAGCTCCGGGACAGGAGCATGAACACTGAAGCTTTCTTT. Protein product: CSARDQLRDRSMNTEAFF.

This clonotype was observed a single time. The chain is built from TRBV2 and TRBJ2-5, with D hard to call. V lost 7 bases to trimming and J lost 2 bases, with 8 bases between them. The CDR3 contains 12 residues. CDR1 is SNHLY, CDR2 FYNNEI, per germline. CDR3 DNA: TGTGCCAGCAACGCGTATCAAGAGACCCAGTACTTC. It encodes CASNAYQETQYF.

The chain is built from TRBV6-2 or TRBV6-3 and TRBJ2-2, with TRBD1 identical over 9 bases. The CDR3 contains 16 residues. Germline-derived CDR1 and CDR2 are MNHEY and SVGEGT. V shed 5 bases, J shed 0 bases, and the junction held 4 bases outside the gene matches. Written as DNA, the CDR3 is TGTGCCAGCAGTCCCGGGGACAGGGCGAACACCGGGGAGCTGTTTTTT. This encodes CASSPGDRANTGELFF.

This clonotype was seen only a few times. The chain combines TRBV3-1 with TRBJ1-5; unclear D gene. In germline, CDR1 is LGHDT, CDR2 YNNKEL (reference sequence). The ends were cut back, 1 base at V and 3 bases at J, with 16 bases in the middle. CDR3 length: 17 residues. For the CDR3, the DNA is TGTGCCAGCAGCCAAGGGGCCGGGAAGTTTAACAATCAGCCCCAGCATTTT. It codes for CASSQGAGKFNNQPQHF.

This clonotype was seen a few times. The chain combines TRBV6-6 with TRBJ1-1; D gene uncertain. Germline CDR1 reads MNHNY; CDR2 reads SVGAGI (reference sequence). CDR3 length: 13 amino acids. V was pared by 10 bases and J by 3 bases, with 15 bases between. The CDR3, as DNA: TGTGCCACCCTGGTCCAAGCGGACACTGAAGCTTTCTTT. Its translation: CATLVQADTEAFF.

The rearrangement uses TRBV15 and TRBJ1-5; D gene unclear. The V gene lost 3 bases and the J gene lost 0 bases, with 6 bases spanning the gap. The CDR3 spans 14 residues. Germline CDR1 and CDR2: LNHNV and YYDKDF (reference sequence). CDR3 in DNA: TGTGCCACCAGCAGTGGAAATAGCAATCAGCCCCAGCATTTT. This codes for CATSSGNSNQPQHF.

This clonotype was detected only once. J is TRBJ1-2 and V is TRBV19; D remains ambiguous. The V and J ends lost 7 bases and 0 bases respectively, with 9 bases between them. There are 13 residues in the CDR3. Germline loops: CDR1 LNHDA, CDR2 SQIVND (reference sequence). The CDR3 DNA reads as TGTGCCAGTACCAAAGGAGCTAACTATGGCTACACCTTC. Encoded protein: CASTKGANYGYTF.

For this clonotype: This clone may be a read error of a much larger clone one base away. The chain links TRBV11-2 to TRBJ1-4, with TRBD1 matching 7 bases. Looked up from germline, CDR1 is SGHAT and CDR2 is FQNNGV. The CDR3 runs to 17 residues. V lost 5 bases to trimming and J lost 3 bases; unmatched junction nucleotides: 12. DNA for the CDR3: TGTGCCAGCAGCCAAAACGAAGGGGGCATCGCTAATGAAAAACTGTTTTTT. Translated, it gives CASSQNEGGIANEKLFF.

V gene TRBV28 combines with J gene TRBJ2-5; D possibly matches TRBD1 or TRBD2 (7 bases each). Germline V gene sequence: CDR1 MDHEN, CDR2 SYDVKM. CDR3 length: 17 amino acids. V was trimmed by 5 bases and J by 4 bases, leaving 23 bases between them. The CDR3 region is CASSRDPRQGGGETQYF. The CDR3 DNA follows: TGTGCCAGCAGTCGAGATCCTCGACAGGGAGGGGGAGAGACCCAGTACTTC.

This clonotype was observed a few times. The chain links TRBV6-1 to TRBJ1-2, with 9 positions matching TRBD1. V lost 8 bases, J lost 4 bases, and 11 bases stayed unmatched. Germline loops: CDR1 MNHNS, CDR2 SASEGT. The CDR3 has 15 residues. CDR3 bases: TGTGCCAGCGATGACAGCGCACAGGGGGCCTATGGCTACACCTTC. It specifies CASDDSAQGAYGYTF.

The chain carries TRBV7-4 and TRBJ1-1; the D gene is possibly TRBD1 (5 bases). CDR3 length equals 18 residues. The V gene lost 1 base and the J gene lost 1 base, with 19 bases spanning the gap. Per the germline V gene, CDR1 is SGHVT and CDR2 is SQSDAQ. CDR3 protein: CASSLVLSTVKKNTEAFF. The CDR3 nucleotides are TGTGCCAGCAGCTTAGTGTTATCGACAGTAAAAAAGAACACTGAAGCTTTCTTT.

On this clonotype itself: This may arise from a read error, as a much more abundant clone is one base away. The CDR3 DNA reads TGTGCCAGCAGCCAAACCATCGGGGACGTGCGGGGCAATCAGCCCCAGCATTTT. Translation: CASSQTIGDVRGNQPQHF. The chain combines TRBV7-8 with TRBJ1-5; maybe TRBD1 (5 bases). The germline V gene has CDR1 SGHVS and CDR2 FQNEAQ. The CDR3 consists of 18 residues. V lost 5 bases, J lost 2 bases, and 22 bases lay in between.

This clonotype was picked up many times. The chain is built from TRBV6-1 and TRBJ1-5; D gene uncertain. CDR1 is MNHNS and CDR2 is SASEGT in the germline V gene. V dropped 2 bases and J dropped 10 bases, with 18 bases sitting between them. There are 15 residues in the CDR3. The CDR3 bases are TGTGCCAGCAGTGAATTAAACAGTATGAGACCACCCCAGCATTTT. It translates to CASSELNSMRPPQHF.

Details on this clonotype: Given the absence of the conserved phenylalanine or tryptophan at the CDR3 end, a read error is likely. The chain couples TRBV4-1 to TRBJ1-2; a possible D gene is TRBD1 (5 bases). The V gene's germline CDR1 is MGHRA and CDR2 YSYEKL. The CDR3 loop spans 15 amino acids. V lost 1 base and J lost 0, with 9 bases in between. CDR3 DNA: TGCGCCAGCAGCCAAGCCGGGGACCCTAACTATGGCTACACCTCC. It specifies CASSQAGDPNYGYTS.

J is TRBJ2-7 and V is TRBV20-1; 10 nucleotides align to TRBD1. CDR1 is DFQATT, CDR2 SNEGSKA, per germline (reference sequence). V was clipped by 0 bases and J by 7 bases; unmatched bases: 15. CDR3 length equals 17 residues. The CDR3 here is CSARDVGTGEVFGEQYF. The DNA of the CDR3 is TGCAGTGCTAGAGATGTAGGGACAGGGGAAGTATTCGGGGAGCAGTACTTC.

DNA of the CDR3: TGTGCCAGCAGTTACTCCCTGGGAGGTGCGAGACACATTCAGTACTTC. It encodes CASSYSLGGARHIQYF. The genes are TRBV7-2 and TRBJ2-4, with a weak D call TRBD2 (6 bases). CDR3 length: 16 residues. The germline V gene has CDR1 SGHTA and CDR2 FQGNSA. Trimming stripped 6 bases from V and 8 bases from J, with 23 bases between.

The chain recombines TRBV6-2 or TRBV6-3 with TRBJ2-7; D not certain. V shed 7 bases and J shed 3 bases, with 13 bases lying between them. Germline CDR1 MNHEY, CDR2 SVGEGT. CDR3 length: 13 amino acids. The CDR3 DNA is TGTGCCAGCACGCCCGTTGAGTTCTACGAGCAGTACTTC. Encoded protein: CASTPVEFYEQYF.

The chain joins TRBV5-1 to TRBJ2-3, with TRBD2 matching over 8 bases. The CDR3 totals 14 residues. From germline, CDR1 is SGHRS and CDR2 YFSETQ. The junction had 9 bases not matched to a gene; V was cut back by 4 bases and J by 8 bases. The CDR3 here is CASSPGERGRTQYF. CDR3 sequence (DNA): TGCGCCAGCAGCCCCGGGGAGCGGGGGCGTACGCAGTATTTT.

This clonotype was counted only a few times. A much larger clone lies a single base off, so this may be a read error. V gene TRBV7-2 combines with J gene TRBJ2-1, with D tentatively TRBD2 (5 bases). Germline lookup yields CDR1 SGHTA and CDR2 FQGNSA. The CDR3 length is 15 residues. The ends were cut back, 8 bases at V and 0 bases at J, with 14 bases in the middle. CDR3: CASGGRLSSYNEQFF. The DNA of the CDR3 is TGTGCCAGCGGCGGGCGACTGAGCTCCTACAATGAGCAGTTCTTC.